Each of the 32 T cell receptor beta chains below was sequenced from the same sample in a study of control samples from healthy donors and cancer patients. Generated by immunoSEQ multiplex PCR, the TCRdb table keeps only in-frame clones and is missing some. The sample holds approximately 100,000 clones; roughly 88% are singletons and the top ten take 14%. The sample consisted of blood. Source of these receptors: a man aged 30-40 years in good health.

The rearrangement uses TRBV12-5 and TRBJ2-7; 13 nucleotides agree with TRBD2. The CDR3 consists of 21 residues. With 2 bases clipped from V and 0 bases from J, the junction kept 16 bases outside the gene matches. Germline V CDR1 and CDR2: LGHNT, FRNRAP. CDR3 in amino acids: CASGLQPGGLAGKPVSYEQYF. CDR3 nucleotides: TGTGCTAGTGGTTTGCAACCCGGGGGACTAGCGGGAAAACCCGTCTCCTACGAGCAGTACTTC.

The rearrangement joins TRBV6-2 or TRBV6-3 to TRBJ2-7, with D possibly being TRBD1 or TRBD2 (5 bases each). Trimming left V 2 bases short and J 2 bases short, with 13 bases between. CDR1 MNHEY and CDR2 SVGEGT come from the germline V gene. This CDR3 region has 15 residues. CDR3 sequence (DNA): TGTGCCAGCAGTTACCCCCGGGACGTGGCCTACGAGCAGTACTTC. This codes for CASSYPRDVAYEQYF.

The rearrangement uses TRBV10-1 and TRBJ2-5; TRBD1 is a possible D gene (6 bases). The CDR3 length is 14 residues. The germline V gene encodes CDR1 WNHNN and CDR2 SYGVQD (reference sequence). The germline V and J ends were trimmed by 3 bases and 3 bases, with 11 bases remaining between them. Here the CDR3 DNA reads TGCGCCAGCAGTGAACCAGGGGCCAAAGAGACCCAGTACTTC. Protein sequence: CASSEPGAKETQYF.

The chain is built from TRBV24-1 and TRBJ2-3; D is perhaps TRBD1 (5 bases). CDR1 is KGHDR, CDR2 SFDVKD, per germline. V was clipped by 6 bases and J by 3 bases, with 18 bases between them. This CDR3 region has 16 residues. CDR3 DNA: TGTGCCACCAGTTCTTCAGGGATTTTAATAACAGATACGCAGTATTTT. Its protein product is CATSSSGILITDTQYF.

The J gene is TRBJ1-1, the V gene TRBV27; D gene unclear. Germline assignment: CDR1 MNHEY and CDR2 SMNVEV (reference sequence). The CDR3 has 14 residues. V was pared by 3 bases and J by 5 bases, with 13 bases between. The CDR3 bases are TGTGCCAGCAGTTTCCGTGGTCAGGTGACTGAAGCTTTCTTT. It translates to CASSFRGQVTEAFF.

For the CDR3, the DNA is TGTGCCTGGAGCTCAGGGGTCATCTCCTACGAGCAGTACTTC. It is translated as CAWSSGVISYEQYF. This sequence joins TRBV30 and TRBJ2-7, with a weak D call TRBD1 (6 bases). Germline assignment: CDR1 GTSNPN and CDR2 SVGIG (reference sequence). V was trimmed by 3 bases and J by 0 bases, leaving 12 bases between them. The CDR3 totals 14 residues.

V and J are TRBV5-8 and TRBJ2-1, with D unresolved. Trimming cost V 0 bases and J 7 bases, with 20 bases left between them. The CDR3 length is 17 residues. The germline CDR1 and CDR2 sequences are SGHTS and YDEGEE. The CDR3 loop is CASSLGLGPIPANEQFF. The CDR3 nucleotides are TGTGCCAGCAGCTTGGGGCTGGGCCCCATCCCTGCTAATGAGCAGTTCTTC.

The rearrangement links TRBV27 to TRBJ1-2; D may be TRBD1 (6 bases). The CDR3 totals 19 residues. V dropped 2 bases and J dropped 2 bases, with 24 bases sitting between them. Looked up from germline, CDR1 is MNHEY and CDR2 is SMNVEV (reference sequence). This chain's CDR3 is CASSLNWDGGARVNYGYTF. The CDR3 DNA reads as TGTGCCAGCAGTTTAAACTGGGATGGGGGCGCCAGGGTAAACTATGGCTACACCTTC.

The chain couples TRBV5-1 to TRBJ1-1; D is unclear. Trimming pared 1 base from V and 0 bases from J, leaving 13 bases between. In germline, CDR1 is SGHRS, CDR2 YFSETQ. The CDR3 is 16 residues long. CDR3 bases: TGCGCCAGCAGCTTGTTTCCAGGAATAATGAACACTGAAGCTTTCTTT. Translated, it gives CASSLFPGIMNTEAFF.

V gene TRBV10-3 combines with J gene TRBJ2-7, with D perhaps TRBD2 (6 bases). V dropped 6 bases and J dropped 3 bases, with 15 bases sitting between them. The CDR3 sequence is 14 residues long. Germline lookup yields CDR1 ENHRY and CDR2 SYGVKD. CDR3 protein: CAISRDGGGYEQYF. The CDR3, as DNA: TGTGCCATCAGCCGGGACGGGGGAGGCTACGAGCAGTACTTC.

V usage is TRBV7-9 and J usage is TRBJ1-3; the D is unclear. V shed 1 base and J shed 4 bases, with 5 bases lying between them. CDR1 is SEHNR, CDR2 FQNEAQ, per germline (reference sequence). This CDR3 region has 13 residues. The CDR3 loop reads CASSLVEGNTIYF. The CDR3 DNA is TGTGCCAGCAGCTTAGTGGAAGGAAACACCATATATTTT.

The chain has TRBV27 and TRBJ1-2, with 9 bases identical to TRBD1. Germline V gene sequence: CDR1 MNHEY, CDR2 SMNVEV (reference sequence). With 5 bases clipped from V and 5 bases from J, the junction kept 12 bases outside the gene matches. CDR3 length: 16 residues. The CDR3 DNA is TGTGCCAGCAGTCTAGAAACCGGGACAGGGCTGTATGGCTACACCTTC. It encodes CASSLETGTGLYGYTF.

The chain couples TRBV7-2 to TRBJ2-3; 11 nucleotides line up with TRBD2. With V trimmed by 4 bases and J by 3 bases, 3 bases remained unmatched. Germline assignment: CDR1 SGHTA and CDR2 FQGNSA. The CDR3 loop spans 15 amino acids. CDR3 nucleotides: TGTGCCAGCAGCTCCACTAGCGGGAGAACAGATACGCAGTATTTT. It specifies CASSSTSGRTDTQYF.

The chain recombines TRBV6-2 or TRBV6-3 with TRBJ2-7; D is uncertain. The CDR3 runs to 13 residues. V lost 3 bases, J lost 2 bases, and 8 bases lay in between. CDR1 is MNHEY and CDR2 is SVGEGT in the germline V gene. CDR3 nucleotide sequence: TGTGCCAGCAGTTATCTGGAAACCTACGAGCAGTACTTC. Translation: CASSYLETYEQYF.

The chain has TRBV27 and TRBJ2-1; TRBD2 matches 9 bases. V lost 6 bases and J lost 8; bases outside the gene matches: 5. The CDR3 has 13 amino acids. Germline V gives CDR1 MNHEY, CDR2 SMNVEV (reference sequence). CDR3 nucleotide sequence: TGTGCCAGCAGGCGGACTAGCGTGCATGAGCAGTTCTTC. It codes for CASRRTSVHEQFF.

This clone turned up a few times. Here the CDR3 DNA reads TGTGCCAGCAGCTTAACCTCGACTAGCGGGAGTGTTCTAGAGACCCAGTACTTC. It specifies CASSLTSTSGSVLETQYF. The chain has TRBV7-9 and TRBJ2-5, with 12 bases that match TRBD2. CDR3 length: 18 residues. The germline gives CDR1 SEHNR, CDR2 FQNEAQ (reference sequence). V gave up 2 bases and J gave up 4 bases; unmatched junction bases: 11.

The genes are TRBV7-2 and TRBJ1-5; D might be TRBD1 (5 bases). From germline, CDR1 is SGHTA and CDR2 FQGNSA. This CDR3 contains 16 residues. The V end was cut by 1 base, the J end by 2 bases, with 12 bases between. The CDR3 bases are TGTGCCAGCAGCTTAGTCCCAGGGTTGGGCAATCAGCCCCAGCATTTT. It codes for CASSLVPGLGNQPQHF. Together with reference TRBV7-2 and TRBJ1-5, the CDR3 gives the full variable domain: GAGVSQSPSNKVTEKGKDVELRCDPISGHTALYWYRQSLGQGLEFLIYFQGNSAPDKSGLPSDRFSAERTGGSVSTLTIQRTQQEDSAVYLCASSLVPGLGNQPQHFGDGTRLSIL.

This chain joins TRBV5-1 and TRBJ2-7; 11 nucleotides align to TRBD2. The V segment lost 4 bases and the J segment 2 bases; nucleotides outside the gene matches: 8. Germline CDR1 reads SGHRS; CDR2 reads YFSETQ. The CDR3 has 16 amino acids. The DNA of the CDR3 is TGCGCCAGCAGCCCATCTAGCGGGGGGATCACCTACGAGCAGTACTTC. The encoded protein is CASSPSSGGITYEQYF. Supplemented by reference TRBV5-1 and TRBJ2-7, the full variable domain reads KAGVTQTPRYLIKTRGQQVTLSCSPISGHRSVSWYQQTPGQGLQFLFEYFSETQRNKGNFPGRFSGRQFSNSRSEMNVSTLELGDSALYLCASSPSSGGITYEQYFGPGTRLTVT.

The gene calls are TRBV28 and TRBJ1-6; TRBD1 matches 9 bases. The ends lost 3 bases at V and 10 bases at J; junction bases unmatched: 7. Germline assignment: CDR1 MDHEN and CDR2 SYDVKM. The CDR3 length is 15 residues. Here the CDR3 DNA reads TGTGCCAGCAGTTTGGGACAGGGATATAGGTCACCCCTCCACTTT. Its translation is CASSLGQGYRSPLHF.

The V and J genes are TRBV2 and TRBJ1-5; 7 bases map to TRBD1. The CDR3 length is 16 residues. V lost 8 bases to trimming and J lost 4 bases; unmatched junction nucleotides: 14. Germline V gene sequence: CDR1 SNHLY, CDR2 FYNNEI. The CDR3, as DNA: TGTGCCAGCGGATTCCACGGGACAGTTAAGAATCAGCCCCAGCATTTT. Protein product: CASGFHGTVKNQPQHF.

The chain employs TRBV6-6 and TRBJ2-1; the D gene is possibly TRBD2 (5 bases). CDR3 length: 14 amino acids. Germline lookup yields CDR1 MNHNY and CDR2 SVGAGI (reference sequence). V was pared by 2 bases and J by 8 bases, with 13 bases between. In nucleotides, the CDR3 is TGTGCCAGCAGTTACCGGGATCGGTCCGATGAGCAGTTCTTC. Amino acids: CASSYRDRSDEQFF.

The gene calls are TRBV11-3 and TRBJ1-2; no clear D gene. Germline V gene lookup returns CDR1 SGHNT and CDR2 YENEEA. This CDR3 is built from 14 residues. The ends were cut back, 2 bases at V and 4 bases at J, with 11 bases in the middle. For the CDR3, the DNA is TGTGCCAGCAGCTTAAAGGCGAGTTCCTATGGCTACACCTTC. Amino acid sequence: CASSLKASSYGYTF.

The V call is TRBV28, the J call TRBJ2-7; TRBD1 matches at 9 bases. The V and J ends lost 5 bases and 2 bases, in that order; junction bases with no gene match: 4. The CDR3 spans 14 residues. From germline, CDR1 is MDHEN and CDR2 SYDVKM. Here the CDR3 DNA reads TGTGCCAGCAGTCCCGGGACAGGGCCCTACGAGCAGTACTTC. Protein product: CASSPGTGPYEQYF.

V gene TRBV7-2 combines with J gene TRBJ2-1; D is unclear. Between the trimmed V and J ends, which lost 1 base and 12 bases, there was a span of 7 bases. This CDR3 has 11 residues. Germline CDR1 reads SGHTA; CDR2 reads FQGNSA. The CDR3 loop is CASSLVGRQFF. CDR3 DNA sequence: TGTGCCAGCAGCTTAGTGGGTAGGCAGTTCTTC. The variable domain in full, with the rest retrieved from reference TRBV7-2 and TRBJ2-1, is GAGVSQSPSNKVTEKGKDVELRCDPISGHTALYWYRQSLGQGLEFLIYFQGNSAPDKSGLPSDRFSAERTGGSVSTLTIQRTQQEDSAVYLCASSLVGRQFFGPGTRLTVL.

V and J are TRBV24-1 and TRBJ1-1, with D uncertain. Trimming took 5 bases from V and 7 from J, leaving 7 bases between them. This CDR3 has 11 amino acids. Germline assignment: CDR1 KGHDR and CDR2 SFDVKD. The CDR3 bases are TGTGCCACCAGTGCCGGATTTGAAGCTTTCTTT. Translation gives CATSAGFEAFF.

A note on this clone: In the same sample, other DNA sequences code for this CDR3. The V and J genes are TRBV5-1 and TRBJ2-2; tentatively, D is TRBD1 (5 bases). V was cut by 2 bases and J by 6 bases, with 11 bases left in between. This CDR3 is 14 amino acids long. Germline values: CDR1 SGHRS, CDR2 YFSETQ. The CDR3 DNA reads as TGCGCCAGCAGCTTAGCCCAGGGCGCCGGGGAGCTGTTTTTT. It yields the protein CASSLAQGAGELFF.

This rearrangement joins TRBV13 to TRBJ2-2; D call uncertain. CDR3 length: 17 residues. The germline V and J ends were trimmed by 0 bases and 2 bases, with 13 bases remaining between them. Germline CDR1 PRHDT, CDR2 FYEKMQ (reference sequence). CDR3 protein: CASSLGRVGINTGELFF. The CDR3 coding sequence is TGTGCCAGCAGCTTAGGTCGCGTGGGAATTAACACCGGGGAGCTGTTTTTT.

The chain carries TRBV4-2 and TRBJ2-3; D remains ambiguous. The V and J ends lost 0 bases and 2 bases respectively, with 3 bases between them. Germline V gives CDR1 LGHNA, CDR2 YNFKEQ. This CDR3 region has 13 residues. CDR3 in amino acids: CASSQDPTDTQYF. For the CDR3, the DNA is TGTGCCAGCAGCCAAGATCCCACAGATACGCAGTATTTT.

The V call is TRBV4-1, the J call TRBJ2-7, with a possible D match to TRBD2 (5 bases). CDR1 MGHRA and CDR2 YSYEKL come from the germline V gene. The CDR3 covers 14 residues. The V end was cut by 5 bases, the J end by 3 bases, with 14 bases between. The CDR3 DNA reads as TGCGCCAGCAGCTCCCTAGCCCCGATCTACGAGCAGTACTTC. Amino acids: CASSSLAPIYEQYF.

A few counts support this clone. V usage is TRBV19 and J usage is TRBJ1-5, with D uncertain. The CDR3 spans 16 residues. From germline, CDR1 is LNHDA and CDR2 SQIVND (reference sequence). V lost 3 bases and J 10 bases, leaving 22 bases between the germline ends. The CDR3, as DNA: TGTGCCAGTAGTATTCCCGGACGGCTTTATTTCTACCCCCAGCATTTT. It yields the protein CASSIPGRLYFYPQHF.

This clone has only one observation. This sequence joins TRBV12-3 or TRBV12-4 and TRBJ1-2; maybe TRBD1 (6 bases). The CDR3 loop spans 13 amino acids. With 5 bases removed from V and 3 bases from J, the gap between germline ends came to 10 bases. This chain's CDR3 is CASSPGHDYGYTF. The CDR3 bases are TGTGCCAGCAGTCCGGGACATGACTATGGCTACACCTTC.

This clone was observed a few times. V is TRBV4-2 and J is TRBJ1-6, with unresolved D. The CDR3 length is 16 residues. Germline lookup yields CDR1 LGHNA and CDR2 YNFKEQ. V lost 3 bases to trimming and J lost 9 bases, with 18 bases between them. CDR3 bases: TGTGCCAGCAGCCAGGCTCTAGGTGGCGGACGTTCACCCCTCCACTTT. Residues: CASSQALGGGRSPLHF.